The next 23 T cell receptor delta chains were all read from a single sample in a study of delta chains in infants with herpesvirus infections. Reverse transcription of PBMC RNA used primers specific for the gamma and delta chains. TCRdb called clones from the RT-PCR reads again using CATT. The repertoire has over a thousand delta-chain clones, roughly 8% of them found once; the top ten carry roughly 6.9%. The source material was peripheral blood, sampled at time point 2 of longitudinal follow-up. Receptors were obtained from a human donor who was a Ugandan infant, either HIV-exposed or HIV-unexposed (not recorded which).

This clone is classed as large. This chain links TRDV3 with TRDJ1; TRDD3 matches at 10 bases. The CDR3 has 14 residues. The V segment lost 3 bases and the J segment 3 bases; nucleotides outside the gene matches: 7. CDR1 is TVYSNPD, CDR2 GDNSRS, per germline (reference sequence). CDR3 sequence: CAFSRGIRADKLIF. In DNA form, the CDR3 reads TGTGCCTTCTCCCGGGGGATACGCGCCGATAAACTCATCTTT. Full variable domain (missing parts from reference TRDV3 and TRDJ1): CDKVTQSSPDQTVASGSEVVLLCTYDTVYSNPDLFWYRIRPDYSFQFVFYGDNSRSEGADFTQGRFSVKHILTQKAFHLVISPVRTEDSATYYCAFSRGIRADKLIFGKGTRVTVEP.

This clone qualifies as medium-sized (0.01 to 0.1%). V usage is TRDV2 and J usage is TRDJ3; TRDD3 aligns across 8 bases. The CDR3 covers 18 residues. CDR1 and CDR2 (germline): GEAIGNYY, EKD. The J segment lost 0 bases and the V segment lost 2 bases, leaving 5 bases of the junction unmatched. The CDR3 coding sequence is TGTGCCTGTGACAGTACTGGGGGGAGCTCCTGGGACACCCGACAGATGTTTTTC. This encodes CACDSTGGSSWDTRQMFF.

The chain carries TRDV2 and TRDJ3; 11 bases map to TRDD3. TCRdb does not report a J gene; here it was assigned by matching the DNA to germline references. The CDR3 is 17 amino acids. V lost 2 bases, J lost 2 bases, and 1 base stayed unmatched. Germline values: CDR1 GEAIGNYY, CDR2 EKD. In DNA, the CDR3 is TGTGCCTGTGACATACTGGGGGATACCTGGGACACCCGACAGATGTTTTTC. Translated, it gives CACDILGDTWDTRQMFF.

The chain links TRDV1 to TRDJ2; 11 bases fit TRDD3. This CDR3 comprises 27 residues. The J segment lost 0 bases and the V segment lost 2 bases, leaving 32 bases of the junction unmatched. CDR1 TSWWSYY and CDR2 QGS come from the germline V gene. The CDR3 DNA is TGTGCTCTTGGGGAAGATCCTCCTACTACCCTGGGGGATACTGCCCCAGACGTAACTCCTTTGACAGCACAACTCTTCTTT. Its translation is CALGEDPPTTLGDTAPDVTPLTAQLFF.

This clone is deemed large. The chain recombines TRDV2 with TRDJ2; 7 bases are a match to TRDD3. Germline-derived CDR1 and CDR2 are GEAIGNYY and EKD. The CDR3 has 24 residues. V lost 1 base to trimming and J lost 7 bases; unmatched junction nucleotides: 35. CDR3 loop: CACDTAHIGMAVPHWGPWRAQLFF. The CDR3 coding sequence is TGTGCCTGTGACACTGCCCACATCGGAATGGCAGTCCCTCACTGGGGACCCTGGAGAGCACAACTCTTCTTT.

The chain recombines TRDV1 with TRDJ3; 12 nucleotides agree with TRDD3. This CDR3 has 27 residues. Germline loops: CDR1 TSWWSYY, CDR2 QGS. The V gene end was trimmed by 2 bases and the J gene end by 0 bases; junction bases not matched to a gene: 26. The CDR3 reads CALGEGGRAGLQYWGIHGSWDTRQMFF. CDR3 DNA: TGTGCTCTTGGGGAAGGGGGTAGGGCCGGGCTTCAATACTGGGGGATACACGGCTCCTGGGACACCCGACAGATGTTTTTC.

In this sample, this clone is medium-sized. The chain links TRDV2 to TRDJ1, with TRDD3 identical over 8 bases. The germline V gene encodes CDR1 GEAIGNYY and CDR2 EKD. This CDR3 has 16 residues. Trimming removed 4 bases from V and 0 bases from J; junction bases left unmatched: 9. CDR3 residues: CACEPLGAPYTDKLIF. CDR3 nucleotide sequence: TGTGCCTGTGAACCACTGGGGGCTCCGTACACCGATAAACTCATCTTT.

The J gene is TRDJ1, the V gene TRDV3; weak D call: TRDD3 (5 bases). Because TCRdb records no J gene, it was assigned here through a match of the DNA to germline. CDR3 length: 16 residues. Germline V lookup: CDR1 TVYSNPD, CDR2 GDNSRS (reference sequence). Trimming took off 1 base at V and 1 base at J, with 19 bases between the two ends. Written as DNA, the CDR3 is TGTGCCTTTATCGGTGTACTGGTGGAATCCACCGATAAACTCATCTTT. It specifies CAFIGVLVESTDKLIF.

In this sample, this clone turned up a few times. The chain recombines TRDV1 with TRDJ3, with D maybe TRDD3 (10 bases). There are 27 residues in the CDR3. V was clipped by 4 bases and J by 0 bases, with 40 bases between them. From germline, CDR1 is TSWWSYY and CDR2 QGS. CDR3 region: CALGGNLPTSRLGGYAESSWDTRQMFF. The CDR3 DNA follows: TGTGCTCTTGGGGGCAACCTTCCTACTTCTAGATTAGGGGGATACGCTGAAAGCTCCTGGGACACCCGACAGATGTTTTTC.

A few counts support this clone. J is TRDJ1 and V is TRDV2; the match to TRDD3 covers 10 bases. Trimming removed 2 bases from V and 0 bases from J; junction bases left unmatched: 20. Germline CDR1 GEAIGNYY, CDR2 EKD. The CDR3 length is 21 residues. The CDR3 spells CACDSRTLPILGDSYTDKLIF. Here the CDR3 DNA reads TGTGCCTGTGACAGCCGAACTCTACCAATACTGGGGGATTCGTACACCGATAAACTCATCTTT.

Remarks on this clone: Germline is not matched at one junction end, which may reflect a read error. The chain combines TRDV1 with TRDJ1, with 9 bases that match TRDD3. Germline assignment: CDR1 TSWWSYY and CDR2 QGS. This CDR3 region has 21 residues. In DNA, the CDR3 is TGTGCTCTTGAGGAACGCCGGCCGGAGGTGGGGGATAAGACAGACACCGATAAACTCATCTTT. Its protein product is CALEERRPEVGDKTDTDKLIF.

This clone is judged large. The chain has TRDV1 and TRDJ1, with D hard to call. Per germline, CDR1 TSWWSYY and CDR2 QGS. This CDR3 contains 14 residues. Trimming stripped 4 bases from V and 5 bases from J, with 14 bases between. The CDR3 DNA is TGTGCTCTTGGGGGATATAAAAGCGAAGATAAACTCATCTTT. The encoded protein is CALGGYKSEDKLIF.

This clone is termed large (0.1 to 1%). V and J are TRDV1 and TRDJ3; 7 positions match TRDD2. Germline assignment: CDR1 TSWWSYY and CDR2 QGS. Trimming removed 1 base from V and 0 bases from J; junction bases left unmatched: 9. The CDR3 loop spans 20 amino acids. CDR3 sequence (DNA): TGTGCTCTTGGGGAACAGATAGTTCCTACGGGCTCCTGGGACACCCGACAGATGTTTTTC. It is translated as CALGEQIVPTGSWDTRQMFF.

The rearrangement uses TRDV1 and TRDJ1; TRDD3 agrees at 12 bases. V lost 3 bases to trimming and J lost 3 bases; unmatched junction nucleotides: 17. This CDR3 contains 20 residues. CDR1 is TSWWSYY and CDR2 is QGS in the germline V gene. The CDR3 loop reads CALGDPLLRTGGYISDKLIF. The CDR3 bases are TGTGCTCTTGGGGACCCGCTCCTTCGTACTGGGGGATACATCTCCGATAAACTCATCTTT.

CDR3 nucleotide sequence: TGTGCCTGTGATCCACTGGGGGATTCCCACGATAAACTCATCTTT. As protein: CACDPLGDSHDKLIF. V and J are TRDV2 and TRDJ1; 10 bases match TRDD3. Losses at the gene ends were 4 bases for V and 4 bases for J; bases not matched to a gene: 8. This CDR3 is 15 amino acids long. Germline-derived CDR1 and CDR2 are GEAIGNYY and EKD.

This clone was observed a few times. CDR3 amino acids: CALGETFSSSSPDKLIF. The CDR3 coding sequence is TGTGCTCTTGGGGAAACCTTCTCTAGTTCAAGCCCCGATAAACTCATCTTT. The V and J genes are TRDV1 and TRDJ1, with D tentatively TRDD2 (5 bases). Here the J gene came from matching the DNA to germline, since TCRdb omits it. The V and J ends lost 2 bases and 3 bases respectively, with 19 bases between them. Looked up from germline, CDR1 is TSWWSYY and CDR2 is QGS. The CDR3 spans 17 residues.

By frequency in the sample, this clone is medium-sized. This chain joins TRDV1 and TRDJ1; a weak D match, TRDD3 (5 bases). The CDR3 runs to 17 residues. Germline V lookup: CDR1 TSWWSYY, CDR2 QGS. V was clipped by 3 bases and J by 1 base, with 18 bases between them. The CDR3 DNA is TGTGCTCTTGGGGATGCTACATTCACCGGGGGCACCGATAAACTCATCTTT. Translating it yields CALGDATFTGGTDKLIF.

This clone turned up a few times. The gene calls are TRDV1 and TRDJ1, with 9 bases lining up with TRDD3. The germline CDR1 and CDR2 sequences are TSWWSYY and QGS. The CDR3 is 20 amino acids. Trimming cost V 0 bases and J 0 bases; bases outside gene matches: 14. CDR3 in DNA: TGTGCTCTTGGGGAACTAACGGGACGTACTGGGGGAGAGTACACCGATAAACTCATCTTT. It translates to CALGELTGRTGGEYTDKLIF.

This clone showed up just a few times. Here the CDR3 DNA reads TGTGCTCTTGGGGAACTTACCGACAGACTGGGGGATAAACTCATCTTT. Translating it yields CALGELTDRLGDKLIF. V and J are TRDV1 and TRDJ1, with 7 bases identical to TRDD3. The CDR3 is 16 residues long. Germline trimming cut 0 bases from V and 5 bases from J; bases unmatched to any gene: 9. CDR1 and CDR2 (germline): TSWWSYY, QGS.

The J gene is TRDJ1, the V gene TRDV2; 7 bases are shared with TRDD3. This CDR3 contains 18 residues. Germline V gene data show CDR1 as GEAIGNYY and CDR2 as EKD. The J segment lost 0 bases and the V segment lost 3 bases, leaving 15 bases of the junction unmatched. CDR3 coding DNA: TGTGCCTGTGACTCGGCCCTGGTGGGGGACCCTTACACCGATAAACTCATCTTT. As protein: CACDSALVGDPYTDKLIF.

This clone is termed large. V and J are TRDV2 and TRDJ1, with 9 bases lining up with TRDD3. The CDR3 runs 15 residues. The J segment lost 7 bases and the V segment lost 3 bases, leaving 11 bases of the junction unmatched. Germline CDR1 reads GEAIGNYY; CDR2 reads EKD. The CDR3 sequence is CACDLVGDIIGKLIF. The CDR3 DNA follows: TGTGCCTGTGACCTCGTGGGGGATATAATAGGTAAACTCATCTTT.

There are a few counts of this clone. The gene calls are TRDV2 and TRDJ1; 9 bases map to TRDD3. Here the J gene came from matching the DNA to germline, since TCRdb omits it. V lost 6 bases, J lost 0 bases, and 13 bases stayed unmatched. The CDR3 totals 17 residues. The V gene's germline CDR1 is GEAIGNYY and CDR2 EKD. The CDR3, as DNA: TGTGCCTGTCCCGTCTTGGGGGATAGGGGGTACACCGATAAACTCATCTTT. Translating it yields CACPVLGDRGYTDKLIF.

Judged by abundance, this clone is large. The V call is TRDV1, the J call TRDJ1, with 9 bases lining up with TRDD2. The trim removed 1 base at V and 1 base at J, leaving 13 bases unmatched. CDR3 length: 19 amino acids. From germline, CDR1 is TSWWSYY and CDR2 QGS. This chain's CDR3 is CALGEPDPSYAGSTDKLIF. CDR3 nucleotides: TGTGCTCTTGGGGAACCCGATCCTTCCTACGCCGGGTCCACCGATAAACTCATCTTT.